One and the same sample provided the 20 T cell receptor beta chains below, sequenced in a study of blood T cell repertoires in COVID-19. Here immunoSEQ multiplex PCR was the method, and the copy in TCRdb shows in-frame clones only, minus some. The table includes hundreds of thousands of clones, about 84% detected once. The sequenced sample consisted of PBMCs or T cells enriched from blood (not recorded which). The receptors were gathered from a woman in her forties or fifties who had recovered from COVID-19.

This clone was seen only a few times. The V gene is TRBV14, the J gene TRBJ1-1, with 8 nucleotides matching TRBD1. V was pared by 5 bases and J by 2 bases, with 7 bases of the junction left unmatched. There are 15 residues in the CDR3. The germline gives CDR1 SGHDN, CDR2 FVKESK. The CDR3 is CASSDRTGFNTEAFF. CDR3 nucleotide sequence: TGTGCCAGCAGCGATAGGACAGGGTTCAACACTGAAGCTTTCTTT.

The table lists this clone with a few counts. The CDR3 sequence: CASSLRGSRDRVNEQFF. In DNA, the CDR3 is TGTGCCAGCTCACTCCGGGGGAGCCGGGACAGGGTCAATGAGCAGTTCTTC. The chain recombines TRBV18 with TRBJ2-1, with TRBD1 matching 9 bases. Germline V gene lookup returns CDR1 KGHSH and CDR2 LQKENI. V dropped 4 bases and J dropped 6; count of bases not matched to a gene: 13. This CDR3 spans 17 amino acids.

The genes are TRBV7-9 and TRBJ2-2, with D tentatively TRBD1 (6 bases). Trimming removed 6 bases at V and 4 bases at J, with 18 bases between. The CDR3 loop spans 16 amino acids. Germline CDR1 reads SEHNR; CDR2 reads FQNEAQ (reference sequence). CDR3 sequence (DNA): TGTGCCAGCAGTCCGGTAACAGGGAGAGTCACCGGGGAGCTGTTTTTT. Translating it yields CASSPVTGRVTGELFF.

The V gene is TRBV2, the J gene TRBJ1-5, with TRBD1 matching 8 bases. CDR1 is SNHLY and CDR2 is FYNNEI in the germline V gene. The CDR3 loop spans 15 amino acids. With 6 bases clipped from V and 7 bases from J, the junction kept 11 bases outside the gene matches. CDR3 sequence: CASSVDRGRKQPQHF. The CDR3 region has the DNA TGTGCCAGCAGCGTTGACAGGGGACGTAAACAGCCCCAGCATTTT.

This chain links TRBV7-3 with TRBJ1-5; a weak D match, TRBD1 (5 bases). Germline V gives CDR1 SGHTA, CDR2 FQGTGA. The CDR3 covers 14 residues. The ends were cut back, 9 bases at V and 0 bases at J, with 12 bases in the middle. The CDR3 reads CASDSHYSNQPQHF. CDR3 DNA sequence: TGTGCCAGTGACAGTCATTATAGCAATCAGCCCCAGCATTTT. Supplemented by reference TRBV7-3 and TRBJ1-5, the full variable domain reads GAGVSQTPSNKVTEKGKYVELRCDPISGHTALYWYRQSLGQGPEFLIYFQGTGAADDSGLPNDRFFAVRPEGSVSTLKIQRTERGDSAVYLCASDSHYSNQPQHFGDGTRLSIL.

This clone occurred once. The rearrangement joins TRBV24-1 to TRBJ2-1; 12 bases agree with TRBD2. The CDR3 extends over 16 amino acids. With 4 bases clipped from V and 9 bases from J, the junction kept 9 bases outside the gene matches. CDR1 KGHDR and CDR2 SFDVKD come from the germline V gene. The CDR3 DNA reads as TGTGCCACCAGTGACGTTAGACTAGCGGGAGCGGCTGAGCAGTTCTTC. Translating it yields CATSDVRLAGAAEQFF.

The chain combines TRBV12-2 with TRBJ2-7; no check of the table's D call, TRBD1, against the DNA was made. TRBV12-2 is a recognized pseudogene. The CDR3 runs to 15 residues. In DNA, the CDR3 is TGTGCAAGTCGCCCTCCCGAGGACAGGGGGTACGAGCAGTACTTC. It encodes CASRPPEDRGYEQYF.

CDR3 in DNA: TGTGCCATCAGTAGGACTAGCGGGGTCGAGGCCCAGTACTTC. Amino acid sequence: CAISRTSGVEAQYF. The chain has TRBV10-3 and TRBJ2-5; 12 nucleotides align to TRBD2. In germline, CDR1 is ENHRY, CDR2 SYGVKD. The CDR3 sequence is 14 residues long. V lost 5 bases and J lost 9; bases outside the gene matches: 7.

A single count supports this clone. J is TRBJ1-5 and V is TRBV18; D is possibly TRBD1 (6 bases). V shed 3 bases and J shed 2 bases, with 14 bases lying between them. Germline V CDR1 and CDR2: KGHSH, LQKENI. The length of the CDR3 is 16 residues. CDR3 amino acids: CASSPGGGTGNQPQHF. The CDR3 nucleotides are TGTGCCAGCTCACCCGGGGGGGGCACGGGCAATCAGCCCCAGCATTTT. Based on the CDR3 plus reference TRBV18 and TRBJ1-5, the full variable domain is NAGVMQNPRHLVRRRGQEARLRCSPMKGHSHVYWYRQLPEEGLKFMVYLQKENIIDESGMPKERFSAEFPKEGPSILRIQQVVRGDSAAYFCASSPGGGTGNQPQHFGDGTRLSIL.

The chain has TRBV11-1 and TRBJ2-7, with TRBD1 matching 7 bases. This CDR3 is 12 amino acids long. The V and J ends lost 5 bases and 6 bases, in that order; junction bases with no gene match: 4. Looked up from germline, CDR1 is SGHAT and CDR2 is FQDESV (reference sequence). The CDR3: CASSPTGREQYF. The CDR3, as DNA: TGTGCCAGCAGCCCGACAGGGCGCGAGCAGTACTTC.

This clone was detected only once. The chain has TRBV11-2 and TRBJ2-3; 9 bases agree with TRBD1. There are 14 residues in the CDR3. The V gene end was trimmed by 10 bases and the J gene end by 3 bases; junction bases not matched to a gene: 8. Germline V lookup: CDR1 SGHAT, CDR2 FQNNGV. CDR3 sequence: CATINRGRTDTQYF. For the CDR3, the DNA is TGTGCCACTATTAACAGGGGGCGAACAGATACGCAGTATTTT.

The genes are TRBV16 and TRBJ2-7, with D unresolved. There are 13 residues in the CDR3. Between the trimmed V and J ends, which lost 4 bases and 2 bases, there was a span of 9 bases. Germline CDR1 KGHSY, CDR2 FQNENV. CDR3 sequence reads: CASSPTDPYEQYF. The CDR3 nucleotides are TGTGCCAGCAGCCCCACAGATCCCTACGAGCAGTACTTC.

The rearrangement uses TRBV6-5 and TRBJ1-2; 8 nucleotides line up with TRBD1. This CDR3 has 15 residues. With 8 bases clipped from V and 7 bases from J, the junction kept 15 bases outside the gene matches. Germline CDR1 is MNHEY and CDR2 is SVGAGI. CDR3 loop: CASAPQGAQKVGYTF. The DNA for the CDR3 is TGTGCCAGCGCACCCCAGGGGGCGCAAAAAGTTGGCTACACCTTC.

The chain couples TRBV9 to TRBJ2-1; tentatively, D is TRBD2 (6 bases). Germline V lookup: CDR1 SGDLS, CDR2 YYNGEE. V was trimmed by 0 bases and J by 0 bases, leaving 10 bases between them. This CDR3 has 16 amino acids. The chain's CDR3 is CASSVGLGGSYNEQFF. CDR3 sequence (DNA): TGTGCCAGCAGCGTAGGACTGGGAGGCTCCTACAATGAGCAGTTCTTC.

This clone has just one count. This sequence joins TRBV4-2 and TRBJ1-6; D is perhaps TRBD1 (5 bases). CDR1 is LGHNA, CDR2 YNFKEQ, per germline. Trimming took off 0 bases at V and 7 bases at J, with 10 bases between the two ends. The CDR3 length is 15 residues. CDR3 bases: TGTGCCAGCAGCCAAGATTGGGGGGGGAATTCACCCCTCCACTTT. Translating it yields CASSQDWGGNSPLHF.

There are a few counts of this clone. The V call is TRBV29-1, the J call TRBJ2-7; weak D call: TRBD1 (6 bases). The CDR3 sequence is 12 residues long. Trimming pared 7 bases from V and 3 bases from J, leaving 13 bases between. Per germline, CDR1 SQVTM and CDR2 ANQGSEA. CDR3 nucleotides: TGCAGCGCCGGGACACAATTCTACGAGCAGTACTTC. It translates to CSAGTQFYEQYF.

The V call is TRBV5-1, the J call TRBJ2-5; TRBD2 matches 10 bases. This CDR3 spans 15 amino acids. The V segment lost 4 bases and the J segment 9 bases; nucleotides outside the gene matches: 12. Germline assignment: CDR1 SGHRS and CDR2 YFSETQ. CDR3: CASSRTSGLRVAQYF. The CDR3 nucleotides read TGCGCCAGCAGCCGGACTAGCGGACTAAGGGTGGCCCAGTACTTC.

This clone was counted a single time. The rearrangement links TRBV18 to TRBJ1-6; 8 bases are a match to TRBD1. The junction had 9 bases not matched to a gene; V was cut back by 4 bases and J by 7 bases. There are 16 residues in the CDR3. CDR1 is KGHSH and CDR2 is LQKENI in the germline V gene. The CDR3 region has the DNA TGTGCCAGCTCACGCTCGCCGGACAGGGCGAATTCACCCCTCCACTTT. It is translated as CASSRSPDRANSPLHF.

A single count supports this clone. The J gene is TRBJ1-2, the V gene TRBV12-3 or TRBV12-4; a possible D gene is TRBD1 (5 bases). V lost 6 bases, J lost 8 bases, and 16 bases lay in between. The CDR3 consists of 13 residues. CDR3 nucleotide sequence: TGTGCCAGCAGCATACGGCAGGGTCACGGCTACACCTTC. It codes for CASSIRQGHGYTF.

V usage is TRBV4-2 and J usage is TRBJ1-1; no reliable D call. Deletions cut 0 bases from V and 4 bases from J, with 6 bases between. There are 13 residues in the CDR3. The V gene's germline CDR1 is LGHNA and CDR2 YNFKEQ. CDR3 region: CASSQEGGTEAFF. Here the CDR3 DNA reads TGTGCCAGCAGCCAAGAAGGAGGCACTGAAGCTTTCTTT.